These T cell receptor beta chains were read from a single sample in a study of CD8+CD57+ T cells in acquired aplastic anemia. TCRdb called the reads again in MiXCR, with one record for every CDR3 protein. The sample has 170,000 or so distinct CDR3 sequences, less than 50% seen once. What was sequenced was sorted CD4+, CD8+, or CD8+CD57+ T cells (not recorded which) from PBMCs. These receptors originate from a human donor with aplastic anemia. The CDR3 runs from the conserved cysteine through the conserved F or W. D genes are given only for firm matches. Some rows have no size entry. The others give once, few or many, or a class for an expanded clone.

many | TRBJ2-2 | TRBV6-1 | . | 13 | TGTGCCAGCAAACTAGTGGTACCCGGGGAGCTGTTTTTT | CASKLVVPGELFF
many | TRBJ2-2 | TRBV13 | . | 15 | TGTGCCAGCAGCTCGGGCTCACGAACCCCCGGGGAGCTGTTTTTT | CASSSGSRTPGELFF
. | TRBJ2-7 | TRBV2 | . | 14 | TGTGCCAGCAGTGATCTCGCCGACCCCTACGAGCAGTACTTC | CASSDLADPYEQYF
. | TRBJ1-3 | TRBV2 | . | 14 | TGTGCCAGCAGCGGGACACTCTCTGGAGACACCATATATTTT | CASSGTLSGDTIYF
many | TRBJ2-3 | TRBV2 | . | 14 | TGTGCCAGCGGGTCGGAGGGGAGCACAGATACGCAGTATTTT | CASGSEGSTDTQYF
. | TRBJ1-2 | TRBV14 | TRBD1 | 12 | TGTGCCAGCAGCCCGGACAGGCATGGCTACACCTTC | CASSPDRHGYTF
many | TRBJ1-3 | TRBV5-8 | . | 15 | TGTGCCAGCAGCTTGGGGACGGGCTCTGGAAACACCATATATTTT | CASSLGTGSGNTIYF
. | TRBJ2-3 | TRBV20-1 | TRBD1 | 14 | TGCAGTGCTTACACAGGGGGCGGCACAGATACGCAGTATTTT | CSAYTGGGTDTQYF
many | TRBJ2-7 | TRBV19 | . | 15 | TGTGCCAGTAGTGAGGGGGATGTGCGCCCCTACGAGCAGTACTTC | CASSEGDVRPYEQYF
many | TRBJ2-1 | TRBV20-1 | . | 12 | TGCAGCAGCGAACAGGGTATGGATGAGCAGTTCTTC | CSSEQGMDEQFF
. | TRBJ2-7 | TRBV29-1 | . | 13 | TGCAGCGTTGAAGTGACATTGGGCTACGAGCAGTACTTC | CSVEVTLGYEQYF
. | TRBJ2-5 | TRBV7-9 | TRBD2 | 16 | TGTGCCAGCAGCTTTCAACTAGCGGGAGGAGCAGAGACCCAGTACTTC | CASSFQLAGGAETQYF
many | TRBJ1-1 | TRBV20-1 | . | 13 | TGCAGTGCTTACAGGATACTAGGCACTGAAGCTTTCTTT | CSAYRILGTEAFF
few | TRBJ2-3 | TRBV7-2 | . | 12 | TGTGCCAGCAGCTTACTCACAGATACGCAGTATTTT | CASSLLTDTQYF
few | TRBJ2-7 | TRBV2 | . | 13 | TGTGCCAGCAGTTTCCGACTCCCCTACGAGCAGTACTTC | CASSFRLPYEQYF
few | TRBJ2-5 | TRBV27 | . | 13 | TGTGCCAGCAGTTTTGGGGATGGGGAGACCCAGTACTTC | CASSFGDGETQYF
. | TRBJ1-3 | TRBV29-1 | . | 14 | TGCAGCGTTAGGGACGGAACCTCTGGAAACACCATATATTTT | CSVRDGTSGNTIYF
. | TRBJ1-5 | TRBV2 | . | 13 | TGTGCCAGCAAGAGGGAGAGCAATCAGCCCCAGCATTTT | CASKRESNQPQHF
many | TRBJ2-5 | TRBV7-3 | TRBD2 | 18 | TGTGCCAGCAGCTCGTCAGGGAGACTAGCGGGGGTACAAGAGACCCAGTACTTC | CASSSSGRLAGVQETQYF
. | TRBJ2-3 | TRBV6-2/TRBV6-3 | TRBD2 | 15 | TGTGCCAGCAGTTACAGCGGGAGTCGTGCAGATACGCGGTATTTT | CASSYSGSRADTRYF
once | TRBJ1-1 | TRBV19 | . | 12 | TGTGCCAGTAGTCCGCGGTATGCTGAAGCTTTCTTT | CASSPRYAEAFF
few | TRBJ1-5 | TRBV12-3/TRBV12-4 | . | 14 | TGTGCCAGCAGTTTTCCGGATAGCAATCAGCCCCAGCATTTT | CASSFPDSNQPQHF
once | TRBJ2-3 | TRBV24-1 | . | 13 | TGTGCCACCAGTGACCATACTTCAGATACGCAGTATTTT | CATSDHTSDTQYF
many | TRBJ2-5 | TRBV7-9 | . | 14 | TGTGCCAGCAGCTTATTTGGGGACCAAGAGACCCAGTACTTC | CASSLFGDQETQYF
. | TRBJ2-7 | TRBV5-4 | . | 12 | TGTGCCAGCAGCCCTGGTCTCTACGAGCAGTACTTC | CASSPGLYEQYF
. | TRBJ2-5 | TRBV19 | . | 15 | TGTGCCAGTAGTCCAGACACGGGTCTCGGAGAGACCCAGTACTTC | CASSPDTGLGETQYF
. | TRBJ1-6 | TRBV9 | . | 12 | TGTGCCGGCTCTCAGGGACCTTCACCCCTCCACTTT | CAGSQGPSPLHF
many | TRBJ1-5 | TRBV24-1 | . | 15 | TGTGCCACCAGTGATTCGGCCCTAGGGGATCAGCCCCAGCATTTT | CATSDSALGDQPQHF
. | TRBJ2-2 | TRBV11-1 | TRBD2 | 17 | TGTGCCAGCAGCTTAGAGTTAGCGGGGTCGGACACCGGGGAGCTGTTTTTT | CASSLELAGSDTGELFF
few | TRBJ2-1 | TRBV15 | TRBD2 | 14 | TGTGCCACCAGCGTTAGCGGGCAGGAGAATGAGCAGTTCTTC | CATSVSGQENEQFF
many | TRBJ2-1 | TRBV5-1 | TRBD2 | 15 | TGCGCCAGCAGTCTTACTAGCGGAGGAGCGGATGAGCAGTTCTTC | CASSLTSGGADEQFF
. | TRBJ2-4 | TRBV12-3/TRBV12-4 | TRBD2 | 19 | TGTGCCAGCAGTCCGACAACTAGCGGGGACGACCTAGCCAAAAACATTCAGTACTTC | CASSPTTSGDDLAKNIQYF
. | TRBJ2-7 | TRBV20-1 | TRBD1 | 13 | TGCAGTGCACCCGGGACAGGGTCCCACGAGCAGTACTTC | CSAPGTGSHEQYF
. | TRBJ1-1 | TRBV6-6 | TRBD1 | 14 | TGTGCCAGCCGGGGCGGGACAGGGATTACTGAAGCTTTCTTT | CASRGGTGITEAFF
once | TRBJ2-7 | TRBV6-4 | TRBD1 | 16 | TGTGCCAGCAGTGCCTCGGGACAGGGGACGGCCTACGAGCAGTACTTC | CASSASGQGTAYEQYF
many | TRBJ1-1 | TRBV2 | . | 12 | TGTGCCAGCAGTGATGTCCTCACTGAAGCTTTCTTT | CASSDVLTEAFF
. | TRBJ2-1 | TRBV10-3 | . | 13 | TGTGCCATCAGTGGAAGGATTGTCGATGAGCAGTTCTTC | CAISGRIVDEQFF
. | TRBJ2-7 | TRBV4-2 | . | 14 | TGTGCCAGCAGCCAAGAAGCCCGGAGCAACGAGCAGTACTTC | CASSQEARSNEQYF
many | TRBJ2-6 | TRBV7-9 | . | 16 | TGTGCCAGCAGCTTAGAGGGGGGGGCTGGGGCCAACGTCCTGACTTTC | CASSLEGGAGANVLTF
. | TRBJ2-1 | TRBV6-1 | TRBD2 | 15 | TGTGCCAGCAGTGGGGGACTAGCGGGAGGCGATGAGCAGTTCTTC | CASSGGLAGGDEQFF
. | TRBJ1-2 | TRBV29-1 | . | 13 | TGCAGCGTATCAGGGCCCAGAAACTATGGCTACACCTTC | CSVSGPRNYGYTF
many | TRBJ2-5 | TRBV20-1 | . | 9 | TGCAGGGTTGGAGGGACCCAGTACTTC | CRVGGTQYF
many | TRBJ1-5 | TRBV15 | . | 15 | TGTGCCACCAGCAGAGGGGCTCCTAGCAATCAGCCCCAGCATTTT | CATSRGAPSNQPQHF
few | TRBJ2-5 | TRBV19 | TRBD1 | 13 | TGTGCCAGTGCGACAGGGAAGCAAGAGACCCAGTACTTC | CASATGKQETQYF
many | TRBJ2-7 | TRBV24-1 | TRBD1 | 15 | TGTGCCACCAGTGATCCGGGACAGGTACCCTACGAGCAGTACTTC | CATSDPGQVPYEQYF
many | TRBJ2-7 | TRBV3-1 | . | 15 | TGTGCCAGCAGCCAAGGTCCCGAAGACCGTCACGAGCAGTACTTC | CASSQGPEDRHEQYF
. | TRBJ2-7 | TRBV27 | TRBD2 | 15 | TGTGCCAGCAGTTTAGGGGAGGGCGCCTCCTACGAGCAGTACTTC | CASSLGEGASYEQYF
. | TRBJ2-5 | TRBV24-1 | . | 16 | TGTGCCACCAGTGACACCCCCAGAGGAGCGCAAGAGACCCAGTACTTC | CATSDTPRGAQETQYF